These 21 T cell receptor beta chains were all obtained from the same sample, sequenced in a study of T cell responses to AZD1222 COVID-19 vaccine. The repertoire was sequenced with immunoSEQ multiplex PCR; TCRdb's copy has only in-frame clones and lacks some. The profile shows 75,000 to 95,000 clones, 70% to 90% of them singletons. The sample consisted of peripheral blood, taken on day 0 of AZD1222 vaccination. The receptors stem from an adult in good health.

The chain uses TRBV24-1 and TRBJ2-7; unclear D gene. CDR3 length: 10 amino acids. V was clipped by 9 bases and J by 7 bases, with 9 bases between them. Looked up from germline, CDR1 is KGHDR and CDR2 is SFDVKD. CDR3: CATPRREQYF. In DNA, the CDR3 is TGTGCCACCCCCAGGCGGGAGCAGTACTTC.

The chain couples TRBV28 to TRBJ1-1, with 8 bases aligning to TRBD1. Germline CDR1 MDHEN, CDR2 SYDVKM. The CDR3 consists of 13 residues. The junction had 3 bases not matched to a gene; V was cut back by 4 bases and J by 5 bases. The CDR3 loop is CASSSTGGTEAFF. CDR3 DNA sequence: TGTGCCAGCAGTTCAACAGGGGGAACTGAAGCTTTCTTT.

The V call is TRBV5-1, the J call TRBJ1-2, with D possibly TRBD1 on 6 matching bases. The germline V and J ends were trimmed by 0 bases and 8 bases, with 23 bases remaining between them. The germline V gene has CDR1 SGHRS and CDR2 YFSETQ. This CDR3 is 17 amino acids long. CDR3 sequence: CASSLASFPGGAGGYTF. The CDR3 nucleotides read TGCGCCAGCAGCTTGGCTTCTTTTCCGGGGGGGGCTGGAGGCTACACCTTC.

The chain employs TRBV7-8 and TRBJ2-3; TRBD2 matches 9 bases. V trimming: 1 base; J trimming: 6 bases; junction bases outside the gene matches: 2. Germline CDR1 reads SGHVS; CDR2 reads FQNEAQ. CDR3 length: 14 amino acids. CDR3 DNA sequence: TGTGCCAGCAGCTTAGGGCGGGAGGGGGATACGCAGTATTTT. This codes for CASSLGREGDTQYF.

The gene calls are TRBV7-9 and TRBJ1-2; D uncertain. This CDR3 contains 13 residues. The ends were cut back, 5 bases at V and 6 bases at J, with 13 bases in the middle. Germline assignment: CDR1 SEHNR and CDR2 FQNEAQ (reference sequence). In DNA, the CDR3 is TGTGCCAGCAGCCTAGAGAGGGTGAATGGCTACACCTTC. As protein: CASSLERVNGYTF.

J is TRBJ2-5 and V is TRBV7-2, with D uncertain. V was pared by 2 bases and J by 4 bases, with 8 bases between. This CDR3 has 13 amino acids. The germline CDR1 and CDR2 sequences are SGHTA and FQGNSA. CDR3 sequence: CASSLTARETQYF. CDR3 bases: TGTGCCAGCAGCTTAACGGCTAGAGAGACCCAGTACTTC. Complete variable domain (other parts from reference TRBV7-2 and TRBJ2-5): GAGVSQSPSNKVTEKGKDVELRCDPISGHTALYWYRQSLGQGLEFLIYFQGNSAPDKSGLPSDRFSAERTGGSVSTLTIQRTQQEDSAVYLCASSLTARETQYFGPGTRLLVL.

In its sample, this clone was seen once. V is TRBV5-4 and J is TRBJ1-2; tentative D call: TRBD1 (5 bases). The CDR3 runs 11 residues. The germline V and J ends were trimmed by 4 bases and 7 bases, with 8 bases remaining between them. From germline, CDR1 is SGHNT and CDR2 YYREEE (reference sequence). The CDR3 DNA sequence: TGTGCCAGCAGCAGCAGGGTTGGCTACACCTTC. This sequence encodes CASSSRVGYTF.

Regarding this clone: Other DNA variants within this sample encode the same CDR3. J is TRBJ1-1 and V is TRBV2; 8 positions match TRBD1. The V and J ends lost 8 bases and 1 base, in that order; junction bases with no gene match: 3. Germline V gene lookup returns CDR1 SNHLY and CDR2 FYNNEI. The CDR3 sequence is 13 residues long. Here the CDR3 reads CASSGQGNTEAFF. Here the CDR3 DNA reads TGTGCCAGCTCCGGACAGGGGAACACTGAAGCTTTCTTT.

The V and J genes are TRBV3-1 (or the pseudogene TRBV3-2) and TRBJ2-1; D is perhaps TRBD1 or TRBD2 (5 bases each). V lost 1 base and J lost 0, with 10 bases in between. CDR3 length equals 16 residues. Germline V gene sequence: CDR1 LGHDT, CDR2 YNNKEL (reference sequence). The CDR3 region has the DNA TGTGCCAGCAGCCAAGTTGGGGGAAGCTCCTACAATGAGCAGTTCTTC. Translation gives CASSQVGGSSYNEQFF.

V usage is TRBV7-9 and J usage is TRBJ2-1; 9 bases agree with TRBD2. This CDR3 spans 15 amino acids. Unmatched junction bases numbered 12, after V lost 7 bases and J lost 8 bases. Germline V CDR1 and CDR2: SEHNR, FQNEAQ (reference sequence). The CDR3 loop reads CASTLGGGAMYEQFF. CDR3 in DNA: TGTGCCAGCACCCTAGGCGGGGGGGCCATGTATGAGCAGTTCTTC.

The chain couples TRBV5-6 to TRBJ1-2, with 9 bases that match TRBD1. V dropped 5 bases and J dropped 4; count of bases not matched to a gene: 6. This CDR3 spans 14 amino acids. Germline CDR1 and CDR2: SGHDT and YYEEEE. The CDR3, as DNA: TGTGCCAGCAGTTACGAGGACAGGGGCTATGGCTACACCTTC. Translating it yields CASSYEDRGYGYTF.

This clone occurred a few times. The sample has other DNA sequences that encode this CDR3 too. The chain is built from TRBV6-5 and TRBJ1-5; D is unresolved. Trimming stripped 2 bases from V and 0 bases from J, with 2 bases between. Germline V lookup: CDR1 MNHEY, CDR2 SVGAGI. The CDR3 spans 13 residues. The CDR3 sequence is CASSYNSNQPQHF. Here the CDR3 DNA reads TGTGCCAGCAGTTACAATAGCAATCAGCCCCAGCATTTT.

CDR3 nucleotides: TGTGCCAGCTCACCACCGGCACGACGGGCGAACACTGAAGCTTTCTTT. Amino acids: CASSPPARRANTEAFF. The chain employs TRBV18 and TRBJ1-1; D ambiguous. V lost 0 bases, J lost 1 base, and 12 bases lay in between. The CDR3 loop spans 16 amino acids. CDR1 and CDR2 (germline): KGHSH, LQKENI.

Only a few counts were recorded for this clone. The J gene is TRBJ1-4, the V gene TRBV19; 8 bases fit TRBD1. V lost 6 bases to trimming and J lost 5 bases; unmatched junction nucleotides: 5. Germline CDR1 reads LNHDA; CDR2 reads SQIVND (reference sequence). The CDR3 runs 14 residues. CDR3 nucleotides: TGTGCCAGTAGGGGCCGACAGGGGAATGAAAAACTGTTTTTT. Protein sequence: CASRGRQGNEKLFF.

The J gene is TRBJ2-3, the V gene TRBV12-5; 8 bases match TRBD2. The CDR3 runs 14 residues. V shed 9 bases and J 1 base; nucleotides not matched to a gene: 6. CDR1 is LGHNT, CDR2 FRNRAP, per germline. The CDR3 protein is CASLLSGGTDTQYF. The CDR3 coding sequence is TGTGCTAGCCTCCTTAGCGGGGGCACAGATACGCAGTATTTT.

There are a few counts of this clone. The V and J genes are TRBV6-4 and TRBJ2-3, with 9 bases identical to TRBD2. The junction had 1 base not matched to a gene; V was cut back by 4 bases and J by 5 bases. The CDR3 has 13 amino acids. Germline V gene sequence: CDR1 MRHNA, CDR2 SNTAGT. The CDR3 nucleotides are TGTGCCAGCAGTGGGACTAGCGAAGATACGCAGTATTTT. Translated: CASSGTSEDTQYF.

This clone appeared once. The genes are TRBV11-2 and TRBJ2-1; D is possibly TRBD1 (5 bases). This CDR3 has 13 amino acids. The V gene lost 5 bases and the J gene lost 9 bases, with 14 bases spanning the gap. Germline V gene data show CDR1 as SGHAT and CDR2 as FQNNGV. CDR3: CASSPGPQGEQFF. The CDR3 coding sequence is TGTGCCAGCAGCCCCGGGCCGCAGGGTGAGCAGTTCTTC.

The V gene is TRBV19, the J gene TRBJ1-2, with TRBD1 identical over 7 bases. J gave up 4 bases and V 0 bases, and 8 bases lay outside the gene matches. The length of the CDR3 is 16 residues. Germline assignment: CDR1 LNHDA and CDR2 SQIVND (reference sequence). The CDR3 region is CASSIDRTGYTYGYTF. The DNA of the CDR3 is TGTGCCAGTAGTATAGATCGGACAGGTTACACCTATGGCTACACCTTC.

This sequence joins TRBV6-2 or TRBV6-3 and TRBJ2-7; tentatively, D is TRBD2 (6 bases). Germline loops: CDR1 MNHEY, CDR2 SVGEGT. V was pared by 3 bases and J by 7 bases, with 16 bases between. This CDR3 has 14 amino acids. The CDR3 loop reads CASSYDPRDWEQYF. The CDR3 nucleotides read TGTGCCAGCAGTTATGACCCGAGGGACTGGGAGCAGTACTTC.

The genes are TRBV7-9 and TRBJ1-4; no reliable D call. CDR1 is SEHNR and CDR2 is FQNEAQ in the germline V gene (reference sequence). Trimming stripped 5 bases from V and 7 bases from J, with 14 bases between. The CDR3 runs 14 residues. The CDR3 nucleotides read TGTGCCAGCAGCCGCGGGAATCTTGGTGAAAAACTGTTTTTT. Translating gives CASSRGNLGEKLFF.

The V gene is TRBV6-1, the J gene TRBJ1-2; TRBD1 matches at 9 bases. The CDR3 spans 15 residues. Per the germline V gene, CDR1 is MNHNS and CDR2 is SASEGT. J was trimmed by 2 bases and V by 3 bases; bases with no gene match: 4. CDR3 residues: CASSDRTGENYGYTF. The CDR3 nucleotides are TGTGCCAGCAGTGATCGGACAGGGGAAAACTATGGCTACACCTTC.